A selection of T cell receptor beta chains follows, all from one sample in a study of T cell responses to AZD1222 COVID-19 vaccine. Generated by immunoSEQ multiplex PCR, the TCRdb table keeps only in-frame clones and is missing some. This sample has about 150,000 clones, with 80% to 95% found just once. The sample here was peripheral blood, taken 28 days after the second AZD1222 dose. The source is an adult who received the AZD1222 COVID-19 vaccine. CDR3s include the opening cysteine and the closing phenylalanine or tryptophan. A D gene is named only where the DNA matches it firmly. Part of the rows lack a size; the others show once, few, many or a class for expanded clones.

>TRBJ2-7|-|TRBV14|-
CASSQVKGSVTSYEQYF
TGTGCCAGCAGCCAGGTGAAGGGCAGCGTAACCTCCTACGAGCAGTACTTC
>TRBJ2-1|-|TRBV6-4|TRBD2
CASRARLAGSSYNEQFF
TGTGCCAGCAGGGCACGGCTAGCGGGAAGCTCCTACAATGAGCAGTTCTTC
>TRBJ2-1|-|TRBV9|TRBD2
CASSATGTRGANEQFF
TGTGCCAGCAGCGCCACCGGGACTAGGGGGGCGAATGAGCAGTTCTTC
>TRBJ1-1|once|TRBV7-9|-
CASSDMGRRNTEAFF
TGTGCCAGCAGCGACATGGGCCGGAGGAACACTGAAGCTTTCTTT
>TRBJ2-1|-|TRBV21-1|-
CASSKGDSPEGVWNEQFF
TGTGCCAGCAGCAAAGGCGACAGTCCCGAGGGGGTTTGGAATGAGCAGTTCTTC
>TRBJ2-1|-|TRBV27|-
CASSNGPKSGRQFF
TGTGCCAGCAGCAACGGCCCCAAATCGGGGCGGCAGTTCTTC
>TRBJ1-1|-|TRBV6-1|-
CASSETPGVMNTEAFF
TGTGCCAGCAGTGAAACGCCAGGGGTCATGAACACTGAAGCTTTCTTT
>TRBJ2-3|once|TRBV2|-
CAKTSSTDTQYF
TGTGCCAAAACAAGTAGCACAGATACGCAGTATTTT
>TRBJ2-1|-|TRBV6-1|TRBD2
CASSEEGTGTSGMYEQFF
TGTGCCAGCAGTGAAGAGGGGACCGGGACTAGCGGGATGTATGAGCAGTTCTTC
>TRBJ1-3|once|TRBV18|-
CASSPLAALGSGNTIYF
TGTGCCAGCTCACCACTTGCCGCCTTGGGCTCTGGAAACACCATATATTTT
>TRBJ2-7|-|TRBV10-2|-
CASSESRAEQYF
TGCGCCAGCAGTGAGTCCAGGGCCGAGCAGTACTTC
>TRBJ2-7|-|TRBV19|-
CASSIGLGGSYEQYF
TGTGCCAGTAGTATAGGCCTTGGGGGCTCCTACGAGCAGTACTTC
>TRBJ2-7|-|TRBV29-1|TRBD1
CSVGTLGQGDPYEQYF
TGCAGCGTTGGTACCTTAGGGCAGGGGGACCCCTACGAGCAGTACTTC
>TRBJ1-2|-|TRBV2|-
CASSENLDTLVGYTF
TGTGCCAGCAGTGAGAACTTGGACACCCTGGTTGGCTACACCTTC
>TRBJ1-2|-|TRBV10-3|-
CAITQGGYGYTF
TGTGCCATTACACAGGGAGGGTATGGCTACACCTTC
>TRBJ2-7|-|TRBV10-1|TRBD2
CASSEGLAGGTSHEQYF
TGCGCCAGCAGTGAGGGGCTAGCGGGAGGGACAAGCCACGAGCAGTACTTC
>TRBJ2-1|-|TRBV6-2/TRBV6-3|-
CASSPRVPSGNEQFF
TGTGCCAGCAGTCCCCGGGTCCCGAGCGGGAATGAGCAGTTCTTC
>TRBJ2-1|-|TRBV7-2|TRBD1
CASSSDRGHYNEQFF
TGTGCCAGCAGCTCCGACAGGGGGCACTACAATGAGCAGTTCTTC
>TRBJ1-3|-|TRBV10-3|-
CAISAPRGLFGNTIYF
TGTGCCATCAGTGCCCCAAGAGGGTTGTTTGGAAACACCATATATTTT
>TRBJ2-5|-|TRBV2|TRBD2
CASSESAGARETQYF
TGTGCCAGCAGTGAGTCGGCGGGAGCTCGAGAGACCCAGTACTTC
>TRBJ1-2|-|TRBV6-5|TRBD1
CASSSDREANYGYTF
TGTGCCAGCAGCTCCGACAGGGAAGCTAACTATGGCTACACCTTC
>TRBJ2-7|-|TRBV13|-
CASSFTGPGNDEQYF
TGTGCCAGCAGCTTCACGGGACCAGGCAACGACGAGCAGTACTTC